The 5 T cell receptor beta chains given below trace back to one sample, sequenced in a study of graft-versus-host responses after intestinal transplantation (dated by TCRdb to the early 2020s). The sample's time point label, in plain terms: cells obtained before transplantation from donor or recipient. Library prep was done by the immunoSEQ multiplex PCR assay. The immuneACCESS repertoire file appears here via TCRdb, limited to in-frame rearrangements. These files lack a portion of the clones; in checked studies, under half of the deficit traces to unresolved V genes, and the cause of the others is not known. This sample is represented by roughly 89,000 clones; 91% of them were singletons. The ten largest clones add up to over 0.095% of the sample. These receptors have no identified antigens. The source was unstimulated CD4+ T cells sorted from spleen or lymph node cells, collected before intestinal transplant. Receptor source: a human donor who received an intestinal transplant.

V gene TRBV5-1 combines with J gene TRBJ2-7; the D is unclear. The V and J ends lost 4 bases and 0 bases respectively, with 8 bases between them. CDR3 length: 13 amino acids. Germline V gene sequence: CDR1 SGHRS, CDR2 YFSETQ. As DNA, the CDR3 is TGCGCCAGCAGCGGTACAAACTCCTACGAGCAGTACTTC. It is translated as CASSGTNSYEQYF.

This clone was detected once. The chain has TRBV5-5 and TRBJ2-3; D is unresolved. Trimming cost V 0 bases and J 3 bases, with 14 bases left between them. Looked up from germline, CDR1 is SGHKS and CDR2 is YYEKEE (reference sequence). This CDR3 has 16 amino acids. CDR3 bases: TGTGCCAGCAGCTTGGTTCCATCAGTGGAGACAGATACGCAGTATTTT. It yields the protein CASSLVPSVETDTQYF.

This clone was detected once. The rearrangement uses TRBV27 and TRBJ1-2, with 8 bases matching TRBD1. The V gene's germline CDR1 is MNHEY and CDR2 SMNVEV (reference sequence). This CDR3 has 14 amino acids. V lost 6 bases, J lost 8 bases, and 11 bases stayed unmatched. CDR3 residues: CASRSTGTGLGYTF. In nucleotides, the CDR3 is TGTGCCAGCAGATCGACCGGGACAGGCCTAGGCTACACCTTC.

The rearrangement uses TRBV5-1 and TRBJ1-3; TRBD1 matches 7 bases. Germline assignment: CDR1 SGHRS and CDR2 YFSETQ. J was trimmed by 2 bases and V by 1 base; bases with no gene match: 3. This CDR3 region has 15 residues. The CDR3: CASSLTGDPGNTIYF. CDR3 sequence (DNA): TGCGCCAGCAGCTTGACAGGGGACCCTGGAAACACCATATATTTT.

V and J are TRBV5-1 and TRBJ2-3; TRBD1 agrees at 7 bases. Looked up from germline, CDR1 is SGHRS and CDR2 is YFSETQ. CDR3 length: 13 residues. V lost 7 bases, J lost 8 bases, and 10 bases stayed unmatched. This CDR3 is CASENRGEGTQYF. CDR3 coding DNA: TGCGCCAGCGAGAACAGGGGAGAGGGTACGCAGTATTTT.